The present T cell receptor (beta chain) was sequenced within a study of response to subunit inactivated influenza vaccine. This clonotype came up a few times. V was clipped by 3 bases and J by 8 bases; unmatched bases: 8. Germline V gene data show CDR1 as SGDLS and CDR2 as YYNGEE. The CDR3 has 16 amino acids. In TCRdb, the RT-PCR reads were re-called with MiXCR into one record per CDR3 protein. The table includes some 500,000 distinct CDR3 sequences, 16% detected once. The sequence was collected from a man between 45 and 75 years old who received an inactivated influenza vaccine. The material sequenced was CD4+ T cells sorted from PBMCs, taken less than 30 months after vaccination. The chain joins TRBV9 to TRBJ2-4; 13 bases align to TRBD2. The CDR3 coding sequence is TGTGCCAGCAGCGGAGAACGGACTAGCGGGAGTGACATTCAGTACTTC. This encodes CASSGERTSGSDIQYF.